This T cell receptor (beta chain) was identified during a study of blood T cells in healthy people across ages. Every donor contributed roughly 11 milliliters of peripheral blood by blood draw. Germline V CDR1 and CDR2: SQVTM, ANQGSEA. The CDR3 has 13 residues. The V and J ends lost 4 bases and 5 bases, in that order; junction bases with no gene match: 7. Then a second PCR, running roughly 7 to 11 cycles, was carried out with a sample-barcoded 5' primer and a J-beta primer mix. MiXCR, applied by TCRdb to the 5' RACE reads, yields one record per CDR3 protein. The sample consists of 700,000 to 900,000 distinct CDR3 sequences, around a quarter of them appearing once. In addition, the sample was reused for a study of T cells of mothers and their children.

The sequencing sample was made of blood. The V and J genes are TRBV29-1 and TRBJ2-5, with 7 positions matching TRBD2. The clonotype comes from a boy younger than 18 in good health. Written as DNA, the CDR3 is TGCAGCGTTGGGAGGGCCGGGGGGGAGACCCAGTACTTC. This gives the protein CSVGRAGGETQYF.